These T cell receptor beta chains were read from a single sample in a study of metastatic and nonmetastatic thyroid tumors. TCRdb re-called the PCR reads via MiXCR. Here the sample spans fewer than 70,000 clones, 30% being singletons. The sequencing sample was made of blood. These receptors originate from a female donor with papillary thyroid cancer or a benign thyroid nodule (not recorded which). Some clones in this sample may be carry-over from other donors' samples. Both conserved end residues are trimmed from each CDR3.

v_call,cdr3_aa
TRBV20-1,SASSGTARTYEQY
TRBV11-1,ASSSQTSGGNTGELF
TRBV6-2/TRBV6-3,ASKLAASSYEQY
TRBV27,ASHRGRGQGSYEQY
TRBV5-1,ASSSRGENTEAF
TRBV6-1,ASAWASGANVLT
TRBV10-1,ASSDSLRGEYNEQF
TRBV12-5,ASGNRDGPYEQY
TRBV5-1,ASSLGGEGNIQY
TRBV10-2,ASVVDGQTNTEAF
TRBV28,ASRPLGQIANYGYT
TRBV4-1,ASSQAGQLNSPLH
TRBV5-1,ASSLTGSGANVLT
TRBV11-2,ASSHPGTSGDNNEQF
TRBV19,ASSIGGTGSYEQY
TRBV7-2,ASSLEGWRGVQY
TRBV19,ASSISAGAKSHNEQF
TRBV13,ASSSYSYEQY
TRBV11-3,ASSSLAGGLAGELF
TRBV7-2,ASSGGLAGPESSYNEQF
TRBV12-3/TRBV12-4,ASTSGTGGAGELF
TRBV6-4,ASSENSGSGETQY
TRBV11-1,ASSLGIGDEQF
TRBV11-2,ASSLVGTGRNNEQF
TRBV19,ASSLPYLAGDNNEQF
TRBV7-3,ASSLTYTDTQY
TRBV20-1,SAGNFGGESSYEQY
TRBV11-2,ASSLVRSSGRPTGELF
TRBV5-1,ASSSGGSGELF
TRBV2,ATSRDRHDSPLH
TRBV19,ASSIGGQGAKPYGYT
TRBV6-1,ASSKRIAGGYNEQF
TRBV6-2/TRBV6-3,ASSYKDNTDTQY
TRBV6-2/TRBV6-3,ASSYSSGTHMNTEAF
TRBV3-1,ASSQDDPGRYNEQF
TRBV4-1,ASSPRVTTNSYEQY